Shown below are 11 T cell receptor beta chains from a single sample sequenced in a study of blood T cell repertoires in COVID-19. Repertoires were generated with immunoSEQ multiplex PCR, while TCRdb's copy carries only in-frame clones and drops some. The repertoire holds approximately 460,000 clones, nearly 90% seen once, with around 0.95% in the top ten. The sequencing sample was made of peripheral blood. The source of these receptors is a man younger than 35 with COVID-19, enrolled during active disease.

With respect to this clone: In the same sample, other DNA sequences code for this CDR3. The CDR3 region is CASSLRGRETQYF. The CDR3 DNA reads TGTGCCAGCAGCTTGCGGGGGAGAGAGACCCAGTACTTC. The chain carries TRBV5-4 and TRBJ2-5, with D possibly matching TRBD2 (6 bases). The CDR3 runs to 13 residues. Germline assignment: CDR1 SGHNT and CDR2 YYREEE (reference sequence). With 1 base removed from V and 4 bases from J, the gap between germline ends came to 8 bases.

This clone was seen only a few times. The genes are TRBV9 and TRBJ1-3; D ambiguous. The germline V gene encodes CDR1 SGDLS and CDR2 YYNGEE. The CDR3 is made up of 13 amino acids. The germline V and J ends were trimmed by 3 bases and 4 bases, with 8 bases remaining between them. CDR3 nucleotide sequence: TGTGCCAGCAGCGCCCCCCGGGGAAACACCATATATTTT. Its translation: CASSAPRGNTIYF.

The chain employs TRBV4-1 and TRBJ2-3, with TRBD2 matching 13 bases. The CDR3 covers 17 residues. V lost 3 bases to trimming and J lost 2 bases; unmatched junction nucleotides: 5. Germline V CDR1 and CDR2: MGHRA, YSYEKL. DNA for the CDR3: TGCGCCAGCAGCCATGAGGGACTAGCGGGGATCACAGATACGCAGTATTTT. Its protein product is CASSHEGLAGITDTQYF.

The chain's CDR3 is CASSLVGQGNGYTF. As DNA, the CDR3 is TGTGCCAGCAGCTTGGTGGGACAGGGGAACGGCTACACCTTC. This chain links TRBV11-3 with TRBJ1-2, with 10 bases matching TRBD1. Losses at the gene ends were 3 bases for V and 8 bases for J; bases not matched to a gene: 6. In germline, CDR1 is SGHNT, CDR2 YENEEA. This CDR3 region has 14 residues.

The chain couples TRBV19 to TRBJ2-2, with D perhaps matching TRBD2 (7 bases). V gave up 7 bases and J gave up 7 bases, with 16 bases separating them. The germline V gene has CDR1 LNHDA and CDR2 SQIVND (reference sequence). The CDR3 has 14 amino acids. CDR3 protein: CASTARGGGGELFF. The CDR3 DNA is TGTGCCAGTACTGCAAGGGGGGGAGGCGGGGAGCTGTTTTTT. The full variable domain, with the rest looked up from reference TRBV19 and TRBJ2-2, is DGGITQSPKYLFRKEGQNVTLSCEQNLNHDAMYWYRQDPGQGLRLIYYSQIVNDFQKGDIAEGYSVSREKKESFPLTVTSAQKNPTAFYLCASTARGGGGELFFGEGSRLTVL.

The chain couples TRBV9 to TRBJ2-1, with D tentatively TRBD1 (5 bases). The length of the CDR3 is 15 residues. Germline V CDR1 and CDR2: SGDLS, YYNGEE. Trimming removed 4 bases at V and 5 bases at J, with 16 bases between. The CDR3 nucleotides read TGTGCCAGCAGCCCCCTGGCAGGGTTTGACAATGAGCAGTTCTTC. It yields the protein CASSPLAGFDNEQFF. The full variable domain, completed using reference TRBV9 and TRBJ2-1, is DSGVTQTPKHLITATGQRVTLRCSPRSGDLSVYWYQQSLDQGLQFLIQYYNGEERAKGNILERFSAQQFPDLHSELNLSSLELGDSALYFCASSPLAGFDNEQFFGPGTRLTVL.

This clone occurred once. CDR3 loop: CASSVETSGGGTGELFF. The CDR3 nucleotides read TGTGCCAGCAGCGTAGAAACTAGCGGGGGTGGCACCGGGGAGCTGTTTTTT. The chain recombines TRBV9 with TRBJ2-2; the match to TRBD2 covers 11 bases. V lost 0 bases and J lost 4; bases outside the gene matches: 5. CDR1 is SGDLS, CDR2 YYNGEE, per germline. The CDR3 is 17 amino acids.

The chain uses TRBV5-1 and TRBJ2-1; TRBD2 aligns across 7 bases. V shed 0 bases, J shed 6 bases, and the junction held 3 bases outside the gene matches. Germline CDR1 and CDR2: SGHRS and YFSETQ. The CDR3 totals 14 residues. This chain's CDR3 is CASSLAGTTNEQFF. Written as DNA, the CDR3 is TGCGCCAGCAGCTTGGCCGGGACTACCAATGAGCAGTTCTTC.

The J gene is TRBJ2-2, the V gene TRBV4-1; 7 nucleotides align to TRBD1. This CDR3 is 15 amino acids long. Germline CDR1 and CDR2: MGHRA and YSYEKL. J gave up 4 bases and V 0 bases, and 2 bases lay outside the gene matches. CDR3 in amino acids: CASSQEAGGTGELFF. CDR3 bases: TGCGCCAGCAGCCAAGAGGCAGGGGGCACCGGGGAGCTGTTTTTT.

The rearrangement joins TRBV19 to TRBJ1-1; D is unclear. The germline gives CDR1 LNHDA, CDR2 SQIVND (reference sequence). Trimming left V 2 bases short and J 7 bases short, with 5 bases between. The CDR3 has 11 amino acids. The CDR3, as DNA: TGTGCCAGTAGTATATCCAGTGAAGCTTTCTTT. This gives the protein CASSISSEAFF.

The chain links TRBV7-3 to TRBJ2-1; the D gene is possibly TRBD2 (7 bases). The length of the CDR3 is 18 residues. Germline CDR1 reads SGHTA; CDR2 reads FQGTGA. Trimming left V 3 bases short and J 2 bases short, with 20 bases between. The CDR3 nucleotides read TGTGCCAGCAGCTTCACCCAAGGGGGGAGGGCCGCCTACAATGAGCAGTTCTTC. It encodes CASSFTQGGRAAYNEQFF.